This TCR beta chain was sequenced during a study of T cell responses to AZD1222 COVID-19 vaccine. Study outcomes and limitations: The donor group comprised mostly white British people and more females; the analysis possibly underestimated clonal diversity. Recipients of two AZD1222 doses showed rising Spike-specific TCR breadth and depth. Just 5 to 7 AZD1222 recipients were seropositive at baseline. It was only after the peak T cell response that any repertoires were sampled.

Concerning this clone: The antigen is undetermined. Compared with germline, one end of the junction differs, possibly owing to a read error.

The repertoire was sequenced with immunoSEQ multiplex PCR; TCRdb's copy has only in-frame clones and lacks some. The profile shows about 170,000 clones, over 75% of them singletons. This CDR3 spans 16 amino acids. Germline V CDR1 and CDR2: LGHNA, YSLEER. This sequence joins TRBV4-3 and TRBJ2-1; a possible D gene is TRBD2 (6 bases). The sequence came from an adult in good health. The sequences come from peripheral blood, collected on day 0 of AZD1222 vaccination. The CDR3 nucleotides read TGCGCCAGCAGTCAAGGTGGGCTAGCGATACCCAGTGAGCAGTTCTTC. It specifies CASSQGGLAIPSEQFF.